This T cell receptor beta chain stems from a study of diagnostic markers for celiac disease (dated by TCRdb to 2019 to 2021). Points on this clonotype: Its cognate antigen has yet to be identified.

CDR1 and CDR2 were assigned from the germline V gene as SQVTM and ANQGSEA. The CDR3 holds 12 amino acids from the cysteine to the phenylalanine. The nucleotide record is missing. Sequencing relied on an Illumina MiSeq. The reads underwent TCRdb reprocessing, giving one record for each CDR3 protein sequence and no DNA. This sample's listing comprises 5,500 to 7,000 distinct CDR3 sequences. Clones ranked in the top ten supply 5.9% of the sample. The sample consisted of either unsorted cells or a sorted T cell fraction (not recorded which). This TCR was recovered from a human donor. This table probably holds off-target reads from a library built for another chain. Recombination linked TRBV29-1 to TRBJ2-1. CDR3 loop: CSVEVSYNEQFF.